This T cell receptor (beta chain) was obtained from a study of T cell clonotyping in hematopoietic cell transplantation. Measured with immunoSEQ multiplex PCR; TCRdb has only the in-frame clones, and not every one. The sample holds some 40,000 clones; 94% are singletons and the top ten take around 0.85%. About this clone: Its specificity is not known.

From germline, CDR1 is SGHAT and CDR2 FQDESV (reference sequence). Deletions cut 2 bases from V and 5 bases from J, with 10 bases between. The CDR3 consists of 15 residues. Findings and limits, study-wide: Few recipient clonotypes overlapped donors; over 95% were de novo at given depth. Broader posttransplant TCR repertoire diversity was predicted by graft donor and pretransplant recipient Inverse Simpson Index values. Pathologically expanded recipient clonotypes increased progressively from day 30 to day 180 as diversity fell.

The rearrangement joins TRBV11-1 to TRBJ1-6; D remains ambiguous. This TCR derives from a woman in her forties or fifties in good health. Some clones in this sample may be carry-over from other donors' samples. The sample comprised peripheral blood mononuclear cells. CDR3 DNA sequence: TGTGCCAGCAGCTTACGGACGGTCAATAATTCACCCCTCCACTTT. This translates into CASSLRTVNNSPLHF.